The 30 T cell receptor beta chains in this list originate from one sample, sequenced in a study of T cell responses to AZD1222 COVID-19 vaccine. TCRdb's table, derived via immunoSEQ multiplex PCR, lists solely in-frame clones and lacks some. This table holds approximately 100,000 clones, 85% to 90% found once. The material sequenced was peripheral blood, taken on day 0 of AZD1222 vaccination. All receptors come from an adult in good health.

This rearrangement joins TRBV7-9 to TRBJ2-1; D uncertain. The V end lost 1 base, the J end lost 8 bases, and 9 bases lay between the germline ends. This CDR3 contains 13 residues. Germline V gene data show CDR1 as SEHNR and CDR2 as FQNEAQ (reference sequence). The CDR3 DNA reads as TGTGCCAGCAGCTTAGACAGTTTGGATGAGCAGTTCTTC. This translates into CASSLDSLDEQFF.

J is TRBJ1-2 and V is TRBV5-4; a possible D gene is TRBD1 (6 bases). The CDR3 is 15 amino acids. The germline CDR1 and CDR2 sequences are SGHNT and YYREEE (reference sequence). With 1 base removed from V and 6 bases from J, the gap between germline ends came to 16 bases. In nucleotides, the CDR3 is TGTGCCAGCAGCTTGCCGGAGACAGGTTTGGATGGCTACACCTTC. This gives the protein CASSLPETGLDGYTF.

CDR3 nucleotides: TGTGCCAGCAGTTCATCAGGGCCCAATCAGCCCCAGCATTTT. Its protein product is CASSSSGPNQPQHF. The genes are TRBV11-1 and TRBJ1-5; D is possibly TRBD1 (5 bases). The germline V and J ends were trimmed by 6 bases and 3 bases, with 12 bases remaining between them. Germline V gene data show CDR1 as SGHAT and CDR2 as FQDESV (reference sequence). The CDR3 is made up of 14 amino acids.

The chain joins TRBV5-6 to TRBJ1-2; D gene uncertain. V lost 4 bases to trimming and J lost 2 bases, with 12 bases between them. This CDR3 region has 14 residues. Germline V lookup: CDR1 SGHDT, CDR2 YYEEEE. CDR3 amino acids: CASSPLPRNYGYTF. The DNA for the CDR3 is TGTGCCAGCAGCCCACTGCCACGGAACTATGGCTACACCTTC.

This rearrangement joins TRBV5-6 to TRBJ2-1; D gene unclear. CDR3 size: 13 residues. Germline-derived CDR1 and CDR2 are SGHDT and YYEEEE. Between the trimmed V and J ends, which lost 4 bases and 9 bases, there was a span of 14 bases. CDR3 DNA sequence: TGTGCCAGCAGCCGGGTTAGCATTCGTGAGCAGTTCTTC. Translating it yields CASSRVSIREQFF. The full variable domain, with the rest looked up from reference TRBV5-6 and TRBJ2-1, is DAGVTQSPTHLIKTRGQQVTLRCSPKSGHDTVSWYQQALGQGPQFIFQYYEEEERQRGNFPDRFSGHQFPNYSSELNVNALLLGDSALYLCASSRVSIREQFFGPGTRLTVL.

The rearrangement links TRBV9 to TRBJ1-4, with TRBD1 matching over 11 bases. Germline trimming cut 4 bases from V and 8 bases from J; bases unmatched to any gene: 10. This CDR3 contains 16 residues. Germline values: CDR1 SGDLS, CDR2 YYNGEE. The CDR3 region has the DNA TGTGCCAGCAGCCCCACCGGACAGGGGGCTAGCGAAAAACTGTTTTTT. Protein sequence: CASSPTGQGASEKLFF.

This clone showed up just a few times. The rearrangement links TRBV6-5 to TRBJ1-1; a possible D gene is TRBD1 (5 bases). The germline V and J ends were trimmed by 3 bases and 1 base, with 12 bases remaining between them. The germline CDR1 and CDR2 sequences are MNHEY and SVGAGI. The CDR3 sequence is 15 residues long. CDR3 protein: CASSYVGPRNTEAFF. CDR3 coding DNA: TGTGCCAGCAGTTATGTGGGACCCCGGAACACTGAAGCTTTCTTT.

The chain couples TRBV6-5 to TRBJ2-6; D is perhaps TRBD2 (5 bases). Germline CDR1 MNHEY, CDR2 SVGAGI. V was pared by 6 bases and J by 1 base, with 7 bases between. The CDR3 runs 14 residues. The CDR3 reads CASSGVSGANVLTF. CDR3 coding DNA: TGTGCCAGCAGCGGGGTGTCTGGGGCCAACGTCCTGACTTTC.

V and J are TRBV9 and TRBJ1-1, with TRBD1 matching over 9 bases. Looked up from germline, CDR1 is SGDLS and CDR2 is YYNGEE. The CDR3 sequence is 16 residues long. Trimming at V came to 3 bases and at J to 3 bases, leaving 9 bases not matched to a gene. The CDR3 region is CASSAGTGKGDTEAFF. The DNA of the CDR3 is TGTGCCAGCAGCGCCGGGACAGGGAAGGGAGACACTGAAGCTTTCTTT.

This clone was seen a few times. This sequence joins TRBV25-1 and TRBJ2-7, with D unresolved. The CDR3 extends over 14 amino acids. Germline V gene lookup returns CDR1 MGHDK and CDR2 SYGVNS. V gave up 0 bases and J gave up 6 bases, with 12 bases separating them. The CDR3 sequence is CASSEYGDYSEQYF. The CDR3 DNA reads TGTGCCAGCAGTGAATATGGCGATTACAGCGAGCAGTACTTC.

The CDR3 region has the DNA TGTGCCAGCAGCCTGACTAGCGGGGGACAAGAGACCCAGTACTTC. Its translation: CASSLTSGGQETQYF. The J gene is TRBJ2-5, the V gene TRBV5-4, with TRBD2 identical over 12 bases. The CDR3 runs 15 residues. V was clipped by 4 bases and J by 2 bases; unmatched bases: 3. Germline assignment: CDR1 SGHNT and CDR2 YYREEE (reference sequence).

The CDR3, as DNA: TGTGCCAGTAGGAGGGAGTCAGCTGGAAACACCATATATTTT. Translated, it gives CASRRESAGNTIYF. The chain combines TRBV19 with TRBJ1-3; no clear D gene. The germline V gene encodes CDR1 LNHDA and CDR2 SQIVND (reference sequence). This CDR3 spans 14 amino acids. Trimming stripped 6 bases from V and 2 bases from J, with 11 bases between.

The V call is TRBV19, the J call TRBJ2-7; D not certain. Looked up from germline, CDR1 is LNHDA and CDR2 is SQIVND (reference sequence). The CDR3 is 15 amino acids. V lost 5 bases and J 4 bases, leaving 18 bases between the germline ends. Here the CDR3 DNA reads TGTGCCAGTAGTCCCGTGGACCTACCAAGATACGAGCAGTACTTC. It specifies CASSPVDLPRYEQYF.

This clone was counted a single time. For the CDR3, the DNA is TGTGCCAGTAGTATAGCCACTGACCCGGTTTCGGCCTACGAGCAGTACTTC. Its protein is CASSIATDPVSAYEQYF. V and J are TRBV19 and TRBJ2-7; D is unresolved. Trimming pared 1 base from V and 2 bases from J, leaving 18 bases between. Germline V CDR1 and CDR2: LNHDA, SQIVND (reference sequence). The length of the CDR3 is 17 residues.

The chain employs TRBV7-8 and TRBJ1-5; no firm D call. V lost 1 base and J 3 bases, leaving 10 bases between the germline ends. CDR1 and CDR2 (germline): SGHVS, FQNEAQ. This CDR3 spans 15 amino acids. This CDR3 is CASSLDGRNNQPQHF. The CDR3 DNA follows: TGTGCCAGCAGCTTAGACGGCAGGAACAATCAGCCCCAGCATTTT. Together with reference TRBV7-8 and TRBJ1-5, the CDR3 gives the full variable domain: GAGVSQSPRYKVAKRGQDVALRCDPISGHVSLFWYQQALGQGPEFLTYFQNEAQLDKSGLPSDRFFAERPEGSVSTLKIQRTQQEDSAVYLCASSLDGRNNQPQHFGDGTRLSIL.

V usage is TRBV6-2 or TRBV6-3 and J usage is TRBJ1-5, with 10 bases fitting TRBD1. V shed 5 bases, J shed 10 bases, and the junction held 8 bases outside the gene matches. The V gene's germline CDR1 is MNHEY and CDR2 SVGEGT. The CDR3 covers 14 residues. In DNA form, the CDR3 reads TGTGCCAGCAGTACGGGACAGGGGTTTAGACCCCAGCATTTT. It encodes CASSTGQGFRPQHF.

This clone came up a few times. This chain uses TRBV28 with TRBJ1-5; the match to TRBD1 covers 10 bases. The V gene end was trimmed by 2 bases and the J gene end by 2 bases; junction bases not matched to a gene: 0. Germline V lookup: CDR1 MDHEN, CDR2 SYDVKM. The CDR3 is 15 amino acids. CDR3 region: CASSLGTGGNQPQHF. For the CDR3, the DNA is TGTGCCAGCAGTTTAGGGACAGGGGGCAATCAGCCCCAGCATTTT.

This clone appeared a single time. The chain recombines TRBV5-1 with TRBJ1-2; 7 nucleotides match TRBD1. This CDR3 is 15 amino acids long. The ends lost 4 bases at V and 3 bases at J; junction bases unmatched: 9. CDR1 and CDR2 from the germline V gene are SGHRS and YFSETQ. CDR3 sequence reads: CASSIRGTGDYGYTF. CDR3 nucleotide sequence: TGCGCCAGCAGCATCCGTGGAACAGGGGACTATGGCTACACCTTC. Supplemented by reference TRBV5-1 and TRBJ1-2, the full variable domain reads KAGVTQTPRYLIKTRGQQVTLSCSPISGHRSVSWYQQTPGQGLQFLFEYFSETQRNKGNFPGRFSGRQFSNSRSEMNVSTLELGDSALYLCASSIRGTGDYGYTFGSGTRLTVV.

V is TRBV5-6 and J is TRBJ1-6; D is uncertain. V gave up 0 bases and J gave up 8 bases, with 6 bases separating them. CDR1 and CDR2 (germline): SGHDT, YYEEEE. The CDR3 contains 13 residues. In nucleotides, the CDR3 is TGTGCCAGCAGCTTGGATCAGGATTCACCCCTCCACTTT. This encodes CASSLDQDSPLHF.

V gene TRBV6-5 combines with J gene TRBJ2-4; 7 bases map to TRBD1. The CDR3 is 13 residues long. Germline CDR1 and CDR2: MNHEY and SVGAGI. J gave up 6 bases and V 6 bases, and 5 bases lay outside the gene matches. CDR3 nucleotides: TGTGCCAGCAGCCCGGACAGGCTAAACATTCAGTACTTC. Its protein product is CASSPDRLNIQYF.

This clone was recorded only once. The chain combines TRBV27 with TRBJ1-2; D is possibly TRBD1 (6 bases). From germline, CDR1 is MNHEY and CDR2 SMNVEV (reference sequence). V was cut by 5 bases and J by 6 bases, with 13 bases left in between. CDR3 size: 13 residues. The DNA for the CDR3 is TGTGCCAGCAGTCCGTGGGACACCCATGGCTACACCTTC. Translation: CASSPWDTHGYTF.

The chain joins TRBV5-1 to TRBJ1-4, with TRBD1 as a possible D gene (5 bases). The germline V gene encodes CDR1 SGHRS and CDR2 YFSETQ. Trimming removed 3 bases at V and 11 bases at J, with 20 bases between. The CDR3 is 15 residues long. DNA for the CDR3: TGCGCCAGCAGCTGGACGGACCCTTGGGGGGGGAAACTGTTTTTT. This gives the protein CASSWTDPWGGKLFF.

This chain links TRBV12-3 or TRBV12-4 with TRBJ1-6; D ambiguous. Trimming left V 4 bases short and J 9 bases short, with 10 bases between. The CDR3 runs 13 residues. DNA for the CDR3: TGTGCCAGCAGTTACGGGGATCGTTCACCCCTCCACTTT. This translates into CASSYGDRSPLHF.

This clone was counted a single time. The chain employs TRBV6-2 or TRBV6-3 and TRBJ2-5; TRBD2 aligns across 7 bases. The V gene's germline CDR1 is MNHEY and CDR2 SVGEGT. V was pared by 5 bases and J by 3 bases, with 15 bases of the junction left unmatched. CDR3 size: 17 residues. The CDR3 coding sequence is TGTGCCAGCAGTCTCCGACCTAGCGGAGATACCAAAGAGACCCAGTACTTC. Protein sequence: CASSLRPSGDTKETQYF.

The chain employs TRBV6-5 and TRBJ1-2; tentatively, D is TRBD1 (6 bases). Germline V gene lookup returns CDR1 MNHEY and CDR2 SVGAGI. With 6 bases removed from V and 8 bases from J, the gap between germline ends came to 10 bases. The CDR3 is made up of 11 amino acids. DNA of the CDR3: TGTGCCAGCAGGGGGGCTAGCGGCTACACCTTC. Encoded protein: CASRGASGYTF.

The chain is built from TRBV12-3 or TRBV12-4 and TRBJ2-2; possible D gene TRBD1, 6 bases. V lost 3 bases and J lost 7, with 9 bases in between. CDR3 length: 13 residues. The CDR3 protein is CASSFQGHGELFF. The CDR3 DNA sequence: TGTGCCAGCAGTTTTCAGGGGCACGGGGAGCTGTTTTTT.

The rearrangement uses TRBV12-3 or TRBV12-4 and TRBJ1-1, with a weak D call TRBD1 (5 bases). This CDR3 is 13 amino acids long. Trimming shortened V by 3 bases and J by 11 bases, and 16 bases separated the two germline ends. DNA of the CDR3: TGTGCCAGCAGTTTTCATCGTGAGGGGAACGCTTTCTTT. This gives the protein CASSFHREGNAFF.

The chain has TRBV27 and TRBJ1-5; no definite D call. Germline CDR1 MNHEY, CDR2 SMNVEV (reference sequence). The V end lost 4 bases, the J end lost 2 bases, and 9 bases lay between the germline ends. CDR3 size: 14 residues. CDR3 region: CASSSYFGNQPQHF. The CDR3 DNA is TGTGCCAGCAGTTCCTACTTTGGCAATCAGCCCCAGCATTTT.

The chain joins TRBV6-6 to TRBJ2-1; TRBD1 agrees at 7 bases. CDR1 and CDR2 from the germline V gene are MNHNY and SVGAGI (reference sequence). The CDR3 runs to 14 residues. With V trimmed by 6 bases and J by 2 bases, 4 bases remained unmatched. CDR3 region: CASRRDRTYNEQFF. In DNA form, the CDR3 reads TGTGCCAGCAGAAGGGACAGAACCTACAATGAGCAGTTCTTC.

The gene calls are TRBV7-8 and TRBJ2-1; TRBD1 might be the D (5 bases). Per the germline V gene, CDR1 is SGHVS and CDR2 is FQNEAQ. Trimming cost V 1 base and J 6 bases, with 13 bases left between them. The CDR3 totals 15 residues. CDR3 amino acids: CASSLEVDSFNEQFF. CDR3 bases: TGTGCCAGCAGCTTAGAGGTTGACAGCTTCAATGAGCAGTTCTTC.